These T cell receptor beta chains were read from a single sample in a study of cytomegalovirus exposure and HLA in healthy donors. The protocol was immunoSEQ multiplex PCR, while the TCRdb copy is restricted to in-frame clones and leaves out a portion. The sample has 90,000 to 130,000 clones; around 84% are singletons. The sample was PBMCs. These receptors all stem from a young man in good health and CMV-seropositive. Each CDR3 is given with its conserved first and last residue. The D gene is left open where the match is weak. Clone size appears in some rows only: once, few, many, or a class for an expanded clone.

cdr3_aa cdr3_nt v_call clone_size d_call j_call
CASSLAGGMQAEKLFF TGCGCCAGCAGCTTGGCCGGGGGGATGCAAGCTGAAAAACTGTTTTTT TRBV5-1 NA NA TRBJ1-4
CASSTSGGAFFQETQYF TGTGCCAGCAGCACTAGCGGGGGGGCTTTCTTCCAAGAGACCCAGTACTTC TRBV2 once TRBD2 TRBJ2-5
CASSPGTGATNEQFF TGCGCCAGCAGCCCTGGGACAGGGGCTACTAATGAGCAGTTCTTC TRBV5-1 NA TRBD1 TRBJ2-1
CASSPMPRGSVLTF TGTGCCAGCTCACCGATGCCCAGGGGCAGCGTCCTGACTTTC TRBV18 NA NA TRBJ2-6
CAISEPDRVRWNEQFF TGTGCCATCAGTGAGCCGGACAGGGTACGATGGAATGAGCAGTTCTTC TRBV10-3 NA TRBD1 TRBJ2-1
CASSSRQGGDPPLHF TGTGCCAGCAGCAGCAGACAGGGCGGAGACCCACCCCTCCACTTT TRBV5-8 NA TRBD1 TRBJ1-6
CASGTLKETQYF TGTGCCAGCGGGACTCTAAAAGAGACCCAGTACTTC TRBV28 few NA TRBJ2-5
CASSQVFGSPYGNEQFF TGCGCCAGCAGCCAAGTGTTTGGTTCCCCCTACGGCAATGAGCAGTTCTTC TRBV4-1 few NA TRBJ2-1
CASSAGTSGDSTDTQYF TGTGCCAGCAGCGCCGGGACTAGCGGAGACAGCACCGATACGCAGTATTTT TRBV5-4 NA TRBD2 TRBJ2-3
CASSVGGGGLTPLHF TGTGCCAGCAGCGTAGGCGGAGGGGGCTTGACACCCCTCCACTTT TRBV9 NA TRBD1 TRBJ1-6
CASGLVQVSNEQFF TGTGCTAGTGGTTTGGTACAGGTCAGCAATGAGCAGTTCTTC TRBV12-5 NA NA TRBJ2-1
CASSSAGSAGANVLTF TGTGCCAGCAGTTCGGCAGGGTCGGCTGGGGCCAACGTCCTGACTTTC TRBV27 few NA TRBJ2-6
CASSQQLAGRYNEQFF TGTGCCAGCAGCCAACAGCTAGCGGGGAGATACAATGAGCAGTTCTTC TRBV4-2 NA TRBD2 TRBJ2-1
CASSPKWAASGNTIYF TGTGCCAGCAGCCCCAAGTGGGCAGCCTCTGGAAACACCATATATTTT TRBV6-4 NA NA TRBJ1-3
CASSLRFGLADPTDTQYF TGTGCCAGCAGCTTACGGTTCGGACTAGCGGATCCCACAGATACGCAGTATTTT TRBV13 NA TRBD2 TRBJ2-3
CASSLEFSGNTIYF TGTGCCAGCAGCTTGGAGTTCTCTGGAAACACCATATATTTT TRBV7-9 few NA TRBJ1-3
CASSLGLAGGPRNEQFF TGTGCCAGCAGCTTGGGACTAGCGGGGGGGCCGAGGAATGAGCAGTTCTTC TRBV5-4 NA TRBD2 TRBJ2-1
CASNSGGRARETQYF TGTGCCAGCAACTCCGGGGGGAGGGCCCGGGAGACCCAGTACTTC TRBV5-4 NA TRBD2 TRBJ2-5
CASSMLGGDYNEQFF TGTGCCAGTAGTATGCTCGGAGGGGATTACAATGAGCAGTTCTTC TRBV19 NA NA TRBJ2-1
CASSPPMGFSEQFF TGTGCCAGCAGCCCCCCGATGGGCTTTAGTGAGCAGTTCTTC TRBV28 NA NA TRBJ2-1